The entry below describes one TCR beta chain. The sample comes from a study of blood T cell repertoires in COVID-19. In the study overall: The origin of the acute and convalescent COVID-19 samples was the United States, Italy and Spain. T cells, B-cell-depleted T cells, or PBMCs supplied cDNA or gDNA.

Germline values: CDR1 SNHLY, CDR2 FYNNEI. After removal of 6 bases from V and 1 base from J, the junction contained 3 bases not matched to a gene. The CDR3 contains 14 residues. In the original workflow: Estimates of nucleated cell counts were drawn from the amplification of reference gene primers. Sequencing used immunoSEQ multiplex PCR; TCRdb keeps in-frame clones, though not all of them. V and J calls and clone size come straight from that table; D and trimming were deduced from the DNA. Among fewer than 90,000 clones listed, roughly 87% were seen once. The sample was peripheral blood. The clonotype originates from a male donor with acute or convalescent COVID-19. The chain joins TRBV2 to TRBJ2-7; 10 bases are a match to TRBD2. The CDR3 DNA follows: TGTGCCAGCAGCCTTAGCGGGGGGTCCTACGAGCAGTACTTC. Translating gives CASSLSGGSYEQYF.